A single sample is the source of the 32 T cell receptor beta chains below, sequenced in a study of blood T cell repertoires in COVID-19. Clones were sequenced by immunoSEQ multiplex PCR, and TCRdb holds only the in-frame ones, with some missing. The sample records some 76,000 clones, roughly 80% being singletons. The material sequenced was peripheral blood. These receptors all come from a human donor in a cohort sampled during active COVID-19.

The chain has TRBV5-8 and TRBJ2-1, with 8 nucleotides matching TRBD1. The junction had 12 bases not matched to a gene; V was cut back by 4 bases and J by 3 bases. This CDR3 comprises 17 residues. Germline CDR1 reads SGHTS; CDR2 reads YDEGEE. This CDR3 is CASSPVQGAAHYNEQFF. The CDR3 DNA sequence: TGTGCCAGCAGCCCGGTTCAGGGGGCGGCCCACTACAATGAGCAGTTCTTC.

The chain recombines TRBV6-5 with TRBJ1-5, with 8 bases matching TRBD1. V lost 6 bases and J lost 7; bases outside the gene matches: 11. The CDR3 is 15 residues long. Germline V gene lookup returns CDR1 MNHEY and CDR2 SVGAGI. The CDR3 DNA sequence: TGTGCCAGCAGCCTCTTCCCACAGGGGGACCAGCCCCAGCATTTT. Protein product: CASSLFPQGDQPQHF.

This chain links TRBV6-5 with TRBJ1-5, with D possibly being TRBD1 (6 bases). V lost 6 bases, J lost 3 bases, and 9 bases lay in between. The germline gives CDR1 MNHEY, CDR2 SVGAGI. CDR3 length: 13 residues. The CDR3 coding sequence is TGTGCCAGCAGCACAGGGATCAATCAGCCCCAGCATTTT. It specifies CASSTGINQPQHF.

The chain employs TRBV5-1 and TRBJ2-2, with 9 bases matching TRBD2. After removal of 2 bases from V and 1 base from J, the junction contained 3 bases not matched to a gene. Germline V gives CDR1 SGHRS, CDR2 YFSETQ. The length of the CDR3 is 16 residues. CDR3 DNA: TGCGCCAGCAGCTTTAGCGGGGGACTGAACACCGGGGAGCTGTTTTTT. This encodes CASSFSGGLNTGELFF. Supplemented by reference TRBV5-1 and TRBJ2-2, the full variable domain reads KAGVTQTPRYLIKTRGQQVTLSCSPISGHRSVSWYQQTPGQGLQFLFEYFSETQRNKGNFPGRFSGRQFSNSRSEMNVSTLELGDSALYLCASSFSGGLNTGELFFGEGSRLTVL.

The CDR3 reads CASSTGGLSGETQYF. In DNA form, the CDR3 reads TGCGCCAGCAGCACGGGGGGCCTCTCTGGGGAGACCCAGTACTTC. V and J are TRBV5-1 and TRBJ2-5; possible D gene TRBD2, 7 bases. V was trimmed by 4 bases and J by 5 bases, leaving 18 bases between them. The CDR3 extends over 15 amino acids. Germline CDR1 reads SGHRS; CDR2 reads YFSETQ. Based on the CDR3 plus reference TRBV5-1 and TRBJ2-5, the full variable domain is KAGVTQTPRYLIKTRGQQVTLSCSPISGHRSVSWYQQTPGQGLQFLFEYFSETQRNKGNFPGRFSGRQFSNSRSEMNVSTLELGDSALYLCASSTGGLSGETQYFGPGTRLLVL.

The chain recombines TRBV18 with TRBJ1-2; 7 bases map to TRBD1. The ends lost 6 bases at V and 4 bases at J; junction bases unmatched: 5. This CDR3 contains 13 residues. Germline V gene data show CDR1 as KGHSH and CDR2 as LQKENI. The CDR3 nucleotides are TGTGCCAGCTCCTCCGGGACAGCCTATGGCTACACCTTC. Translation: CASSSGTAYGYTF.

This chain links TRBV18 with TRBJ2-2; D is ambiguous. Trimming took 1 base from V and 1 from J, leaving 10 bases between them. CDR1 KGHSH and CDR2 LQKENI come from the germline V gene. The CDR3 is made up of 16 amino acids. The CDR3: CASSPLRSWNTGELFF. In DNA form, the CDR3 reads TGTGCCAGCTCACCACTCCGGAGTTGGAACACCGGGGAGCTGTTTTTT. The full variable domain, its missing parts supplied by reference TRBV18 and TRBJ2-2, is NAGVMQNPRHLVRRRGQEARLRCSPMKGHSHVYWYRQLPEEGLKFMVYLQKENIIDESGMPKERFSAEFPKEGPSILRIQQVVRGDSAAYFCASSPLRSWNTGELFFGEGSRLTVL.

The chain is built from TRBV5-8 and TRBJ1-1, with a possible D match to TRBD1 (5 bases). Germline V gene data show CDR1 as SGHTS and CDR2 as YDEGEE. The CDR3 length is 16 residues. Trimming took off 3 bases at V and 0 bases at J, with 15 bases between the two ends. CDR3 sequence reads: CASSWAEGAMNTEAFF. CDR3 nucleotide sequence: TGTGCCAGCAGCTGGGCGGAAGGGGCGATGAACACTGAAGCTTTCTTT.

This clone was picked up one time. Distinct nucleotide sequences in the sample also encode this CDR3. The chain recombines TRBV18 with TRBJ2-1, with a tentative D call TRBD2 (5 bases). The germline gives CDR1 KGHSH, CDR2 LQKENI. Trimming shortened V by 3 bases and J by 4 bases, and 7 bases separated the two germline ends. The CDR3 totals 13 residues. Here the CDR3 DNA reads TGTGCCAGCTCACCGGGCGGGTACAATGAGCAGTTCTTC. Translating gives CASSPGGYNEQFF.

The rearrangement links TRBV5-1 to TRBJ2-5; maybe TRBD2 (6 bases). CDR1 SGHRS and CDR2 YFSETQ come from the germline V gene. Trimming removed 4 bases from V and 1 base from J, with 14 bases in between. The CDR3 extends over 15 amino acids. CDR3: CASSPLAGGQETQYF. CDR3 DNA: TGCGCCAGCAGCCCCCTGGCCGGGGGCCAAGAGACCCAGTACTTC. The whole variable domain, remainder taken from reference TRBV5-1 and TRBJ2-5, is KAGVTQTPRYLIKTRGQQVTLSCSPISGHRSVSWYQQTPGQGLQFLFEYFSETQRNKGNFPGRFSGRQFSNSRSEMNVSTLELGDSALYLCASSPLAGGQETQYFGPGTRLLVL.

The genes are TRBV27 and TRBJ2-7; 10 positions agree with TRBD1. Germline loops: CDR1 MNHEY, CDR2 SMNVEV (reference sequence). V lost 7 bases and J lost 0; bases outside the gene matches: 9. The length of the CDR3 is 16 residues. The CDR3 bases are TGTGCCAGCACCCGCCCCGGGACAGGGGTCTCCTACGAGCAGTACTTC. Protein: CASTRPGTGVSYEQYF.

This sequence joins TRBV18 and TRBJ1-5; 7 bases map to TRBD1. The trim removed 4 bases at V and 6 bases at J, leaving 6 bases unmatched. The CDR3 consists of 14 residues. Germline V CDR1 and CDR2: KGHSH, LQKENI. The CDR3: CASSLQGPGQPQHF. CDR3 sequence (DNA): TGTGCCAGCTCACTACAGGGGCCGGGTCAGCCCCAGCATTTT.

The chain recombines TRBV9 with TRBJ1-4; D unresolved. Trimming took off 0 bases at V and 6 bases at J, with 12 bases between the two ends. The CDR3 sequence is 15 residues long. Germline V gene data show CDR1 as SGDLS and CDR2 as YYNGEE. CDR3 sequence: CASSVGGTRYEKLFF. For the CDR3, the DNA is TGTGCCAGCAGCGTAGGAGGAACGAGATATGAAAAACTGTTTTTT.

V gene TRBV11-2 combines with J gene TRBJ2-1, with 7 bases matching TRBD2. Germline-derived CDR1 and CDR2 are SGHAT and FQNNGV. The trim removed 5 bases at V and 7 bases at J, leaving 14 bases unmatched. The length of the CDR3 is 16 residues. CDR3 bases: TGTGCCAGCAGCCCCTCCCAGTTTGGCGGGGGTAATGAGCAGTTCTTC. It codes for CASSPSQFGGGNEQFF.

CDR3 nucleotide sequence: TGTGCCAGCAGTTTACCCCACGCGGGGGCGGGGGAGACCCAGTACTTC. Its protein product is CASSLPHAGAGETQYF. The genes are TRBV27 and TRBJ2-5; D perhaps matches TRBD2 (7 bases). CDR3 length equals 16 residues. The germline V and J ends were trimmed by 2 bases and 5 bases, with 18 bases remaining between them. The germline gives CDR1 MNHEY, CDR2 SMNVEV (reference sequence).

This chain joins TRBV13 and TRBJ1-2; 7 bases are a match to TRBD1. The CDR3 length is 13 residues. Losses at the gene ends were 6 bases for V and 8 bases for J; bases not matched to a gene: 9. The germline V gene encodes CDR1 PRHDT and CDR2 FYEKMQ (reference sequence). CDR3 in DNA: TGTGCCAGCAGGCACCAGGGGGTCTGGGGCTACACCTTC. Amino acids: CASRHQGVWGYTF.

This chain joins TRBV19 and TRBJ1-5; D may be TRBD1 (5 bases). Germline V gene lookup returns CDR1 LNHDA and CDR2 SQIVND (reference sequence). The CDR3 is made up of 17 amino acids. Trimming shortened V by 5 bases and J by 6 bases, and 23 bases separated the two germline ends. CDR3 region: CASSVGRRRAGSQPQHF. CDR3 nucleotide sequence: TGTGCCAGTAGTGTGGGCCGCCGGAGGGCAGGGAGTCAGCCCCAGCATTTT.

The V gene is TRBV5-1, the J gene TRBJ2-1, with 12 nucleotides matching TRBD2. J lost 7 bases, V lost 4 bases, and 18 bases had no gene match. Per germline, CDR1 SGHRS and CDR2 YFSETQ. The CDR3 is 19 amino acids. DNA for the CDR3: TGCGCCAGCAGCCCTACAGGGGACGTCGTCCTAGCGGGGGGGAATGAGCAGTTCTTC. Protein product: CASSPTGDVVLAGGNEQFF.

The rearrangement uses TRBV6-5 and TRBJ1-2, with D tentatively TRBD1 (6 bases). V gave up 2 bases and J gave up 2 bases, with 15 bases separating them. Germline V gene sequence: CDR1 MNHEY, CDR2 SVGAGI. CDR3 length: 16 amino acids. The CDR3 sequence: CASSYGGRGSNYGYTF. The DNA for the CDR3 is TGTGCCAGCAGTTACGGGGGCAGGGGATCGAACTATGGCTACACCTTC.

The chain combines TRBV9 with TRBJ2-1, with D perhaps matching TRBD2 (5 bases). The CDR3 has 14 residues. CDR1 and CDR2 (germline): SGDLS, YYNGEE. Trimming pared 0 bases from V and 2 bases from J, leaving 6 bases between. The CDR3 DNA reads TGTGCCAGCAGCGTAGCCGGGACCTACAATGAGCAGTTCTTC. Protein product: CASSVAGTYNEQFF. Full variable domain (outside the CDR3, taken from reference TRBV9 and TRBJ2-1): DSGVTQTPKHLITATGQRVTLRCSPRSGDLSVYWYQQSLDQGLQFLIQYYNGEERAKGNILERFSAQQFPDLHSELNLSSLELGDSALYFCASSVAGTYNEQFFGPGTRLTVL.

This chain joins TRBV5-4 and TRBJ1-6; 8 bases fit TRBD1. The CDR3 covers 16 residues. V lost 4 bases to trimming and J lost 0 bases; unmatched junction nucleotides: 3. CDR1 and CDR2 from the germline V gene are SGHNT and YYREEE (reference sequence). DNA for the CDR3: TGTGCCAGCAGCCAGGGACAGGACTCCTATAATTCACCCCTCCACTTT. It translates to CASSQGQDSYNSPLHF.

The chain is built from TRBV7-3 and TRBJ2-1; 8 bases map to TRBD2. Germline CDR1 SGHTA, CDR2 FQGTGA. The CDR3 extends over 15 amino acids. Losses at the gene ends were 5 bases for V and 7 bases for J; bases not matched to a gene: 10. This CDR3 reads CASSHRGGPRNEQFF. The CDR3 coding sequence is TGTGCCAGCAGCCACCGGGGGGGTCCGCGGAATGAGCAGTTCTTC.

This clone appeared once. The chain combines TRBV2 with TRBJ2-1; TRBD2 aligns across 11 bases. After removal of 6 bases from V and 7 bases from J, the junction contained 8 bases not matched to a gene. CDR3 length: 15 amino acids. CDR1 and CDR2 (germline): SNHLY, FYNNEI. The CDR3 spells CASRISGGAVNEQFF. Written as DNA, the CDR3 is TGTGCCAGCAGAATTAGCGGGGGGGCTGTAAATGAGCAGTTCTTC.

The gene calls are TRBV6-6 and TRBJ1-5; 11 bases are shared with TRBD1. The CDR3 covers 14 residues. With V trimmed by 2 bases and J by 7 bases, 1 base remained unmatched. CDR1 MNHNY and CDR2 SVGAGI come from the germline V gene (reference sequence). CDR3 coding DNA: TGTGCCAGCAGTTACGGACAGGGGGCCCAGCCCCAGCATTTT. It codes for CASSYGQGAQPQHF.

Worth noting for this clone: Other DNA sequences in this sample translate to the same CDR3. The chain links TRBV5-1 to TRBJ1-4; 8 bases align to TRBD1. The CDR3 runs to 13 residues. Looked up from germline, CDR1 is SGHRS and CDR2 is YFSETQ. The junction had 2 bases not matched to a gene; V was cut back by 4 bases and J by 6 bases. The CDR3 DNA sequence: TGCGCCAGCAGCCTGACAGGGGATGAAAAACTGTTTTTT. As protein: CASSLTGDEKLFF.

This clone was seen a few times. The chain is built from TRBV29-1 and TRBJ1-1; D not resolved. Germline V lookup: CDR1 SQVTM, CDR2 ANQGSEA. The CDR3 loop spans 13 amino acids. The V gene lost 2 bases and the J gene lost 4 bases, with 11 bases spanning the gap. The CDR3 spells CSVESGIGTEAFF. CDR3 sequence (DNA): TGCAGCGTTGAATCGGGGATCGGCACTGAAGCTTTCTTT.

The rearrangement links TRBV19 to TRBJ2-3; D call uncertain. Germline-derived CDR1 and CDR2 are LNHDA and SQIVND (reference sequence). V lost 2 bases and J 2 bases, leaving 11 bases between the germline ends. This CDR3 comprises 15 residues. CDR3 sequence: CASSIYITSTDTQYF. CDR3 nucleotide sequence: TGTGCCAGTAGTATATATATTACTTCCACAGATACGCAGTATTTT.

This sequence joins TRBV7-3 and TRBJ2-3; D may be TRBD2 (6 bases). This CDR3 has 15 residues. V was shortened by 1 base and J by 6 bases, with 14 bases between the two germline ends. CDR1 is SGHTA and CDR2 is FQGTGA in the germline V gene. In nucleotides, the CDR3 is TGTGCCAGCAGCTTAAGTGCAGGGAGGTTCGATACGCAGTATTTT. Protein: CASSLSAGRFDTQYF.

V usage is TRBV6-1 and J usage is TRBJ1-5; a weak D match, TRBD1 (5 bases). Germline V gene sequence: CDR1 MNHNS, CDR2 SASEGT. The V and J ends lost 1 base and 7 bases respectively, with 17 bases between them. This CDR3 is 16 amino acids long. In DNA, the CDR3 is TGTGCCAGCAGTGAAGGCTTGAAGGGGAATGGGCAGCCCCAGCATTTT. Its protein is CASSEGLKGNGQPQHF.

V gene TRBV10-3 combines with J gene TRBJ2-7, with TRBD1 matching 7 bases. Trimming cost V 6 bases and J 3 bases; bases outside gene matches: 11. The CDR3 runs to 15 residues. Germline-derived CDR1 and CDR2 are ENHRY and SYGVKD. CDR3 protein: CAISPLDRYGYEQYF. DNA for the CDR3: TGTGCCATCAGCCCATTGGACAGGTATGGCTACGAGCAGTACTTC.

The genes are TRBV7-9 and TRBJ2-1; maybe TRBD2 (6 bases). The CDR3 is 15 residues long. The V gene's germline CDR1 is SEHNR and CDR2 FQNEAQ (reference sequence). V lost 5 bases to trimming and J lost 2 bases, with 13 bases between them. The CDR3 here is CASSPAGSPYNEQFF. The CDR3 bases are TGTGCCAGCAGCCCAGCGGGTTCGCCCTACAATGAGCAGTTCTTC.

This chain joins TRBV6-1 and TRBJ2-3, with TRBD2 identical over 10 bases. Germline-derived CDR1 and CDR2 are MNHNS and SASEGT. The V segment lost 2 bases and the J segment 6 bases; nucleotides outside the gene matches: 5. This CDR3 is built from 15 residues. The CDR3 sequence: CASSELAGVRDTQYF. CDR3 nucleotide sequence: TGTGCCAGCAGTGAACTAGCGGGGGTTCGGGATACGCAGTATTTT.